These 15 T cell receptor beta chains share one sample of origin, sequenced in a study of blood T cells in healthy people across ages. The second PCR ran roughly 7 to 12 cycles with a sample-barcoded 5' primer and J-beta primers. TCRdb used MiXCR to reprocess the 5' RACE reads, holding one entry per CDR3 protein. The repertoire has about 510,000 distinct CDR3 sequences, approximately 26% of them found once; the top ten carry over 3.5%. The same data also contributed to another study, on T cells of mothers and their children.

The specimen sequenced was blood. These receptors all come from a boy younger than 10 in good health.

This chain connects TRBV3-1 to TRBJ2-1; 7 nucleotides line up with TRBD2. Germline assignment: CDR1 LGHDT and CDR2 YNNKEL (reference sequence). The V and J ends lost 5 bases and 2 bases, in that order; junction bases with no gene match: 9. The CDR3 contains 16 residues. Written as DNA, the CDR3 is TGTGCCAGCAGCTCTCTGGGCGGGAGTCCCTACAATGAGCAGTTCTTC. Its protein product is CASSSLGGSPYNEQFF.

This clonotype was detected only a few times. The J gene is TRBJ2-5, the V gene TRBV28; D is ambiguous. Germline V gene lookup returns CDR1 MDHEN and CDR2 SYDVKM. This CDR3 contains 14 residues. Trimming shortened V by 6 bases and J by 2 bases, and 13 bases separated the two germline ends. The CDR3 region is CASRGMNPQETQYF. The CDR3 DNA reads as TGTGCCAGCAGAGGCATGAACCCTCAAGAGACCCAGTACTTC.

This clonotype was counted only a few times. This chain links TRBV2 with TRBJ2-7; either TRBD1 or TRBD2 may fit D (6 bases each). This CDR3 has 13 residues. V was shortened by 2 bases and J by 4 bases, with 9 bases between the two germline ends. Looked up from germline, CDR1 is SNHLY and CDR2 is FYNNEI. Here the CDR3 DNA reads TGTGCCAGCAGTGAAAGGAGGGGGTACGAGCAGTACTTC. This sequence encodes CASSERRGYEQYF.

This clonotype was seen a few times. The V and J genes are TRBV10-3 and TRBJ1-4; 11 bases fit TRBD1. The junction had 5 bases not matched to a gene; V was cut back by 10 bases and J by 7 bases. Germline lookup yields CDR1 ENHRY and CDR2 SYGVKD. The CDR3 totals 13 residues. The CDR3 spells CATGTGGGEKLFF. For the CDR3, the DNA is TGTGCCACAGGGACAGGGGGAGGTGAAAAACTGTTTTTT.

This clonotype appeared many times. The chain combines TRBV6-6 with TRBJ1-5; D gene ambiguous. V gave up 4 bases and J gave up 2 bases, with 6 bases separating them. Germline values: CDR1 MNHNY, CDR2 SVGAGI (reference sequence). This CDR3 has 13 amino acids. The CDR3 coding sequence is TGTGCCAGCAGTTCAGACGGCAATCAGCCCCAGCATTTT. Translating it yields CASSSDGNQPQHF.

The chain uses TRBV11-2 and TRBJ2-5, with TRBD2 matching 8 bases. The CDR3 spans 16 residues. CDR1 is SGHAT and CDR2 is FQNNGV in the germline V gene. The J segment lost 4 bases and the V segment lost 1 base, leaving 8 bases of the junction unmatched. CDR3 amino acids: CASSLAGGAFRETQYF. CDR3 nucleotide sequence: TGTGCCAGCAGCTTAGCCGGGGGGGCCTTCCGAGAGACCCAGTACTTC.

There are many counts of this clonotype. The CDR3 reads CASSSDPADTQYF. DNA for the CDR3: TGTGCCAGCAGTTCTGACCCGGCAGATACGCAGTATTTT. The chain has TRBV13 and TRBJ2-3; no firm D call. Trimming left V 6 bases short and J 4 bases short, with 11 bases between. Germline loops: CDR1 PRHDT, CDR2 FYEKMQ (reference sequence). The CDR3 is 13 residues long. The whole variable domain, filled in from reference TRBV13 and TRBJ2-3, reads AAGVIQSPRHLIKEKRETATLKCYPIPRHDTVYWYQQGPGQDPQFLISFYEKMQSDKGSIPDRFSAQQFSDYHSELNMSSLELGDSALYFCASSSDPADTQYFGPGTRLTVL.

This chain joins TRBV7-3 and TRBJ1-1; a weak D match, TRBD1 (5 bases). Trimming took 5 bases from V and 4 from J, leaving 11 bases between them. Germline V gene lookup returns CDR1 SGHTA and CDR2 FQGTGA. The CDR3 spans 13 residues. CDR3 nucleotide sequence: TGTGCCAGCAGCCCCGCCCAGGGCACTGAAGCTTTCTTT. Protein product: CASSPAQGTEAFF.

The chain links TRBV7-9 to TRBJ1-4; 7 bases are shared with TRBD1. Trimming at V came to 1 base and at J to 3 bases, leaving 2 bases not matched to a gene. This CDR3 contains 15 residues. Germline CDR1 is SEHNR and CDR2 is FQNEAQ (reference sequence). The CDR3 spells CASSLGQGANEKLFF. The CDR3 coding sequence is TGTGCCAGCAGCTTAGGCCAGGGGGCTAATGAAAAACTGTTTTTT.

The chain recombines TRBV6-6 with TRBJ2-7; D not resolved. Trimming left V 2 bases short and J 5 bases short, with 13 bases between. Germline V gene lookup returns CDR1 MNHNY and CDR2 SVGAGI (reference sequence). The CDR3 loop spans 14 amino acids. The DNA for the CDR3 is TGTGCCAGCAGTTACGGTTTTGACGGCGACGAGCAGTACTTC. It encodes CASSYGFDGDEQYF.

J is TRBJ1-6 and V is TRBV11-2; D remains ambiguous. The CDR3 has 14 amino acids. V lost 1 base and J 9 bases, leaving 10 bases between the germline ends. From germline, CDR1 is SGHAT and CDR2 FQNNGV. The CDR3 DNA is TGTGCCAGCAGCTTAGCACTTGCGGTTTCACCCCTCCACTTT. Its translation is CASSLALAVSPLHF.

V gene TRBV29-1 combines with J gene TRBJ2-1, with a weak D call TRBD1 (5 bases). CDR3 length: 14 amino acids. Germline V gives CDR1 SQVTM, CDR2 ANQGSEA. V lost 6 bases and J lost 0, with 12 bases in between. The CDR3, as DNA: TGCAGCGTCCCACAGGTGAGCTCCTACAATGAGCAGTTCTTC. Translating gives CSVPQVSSYNEQFF.

The chain joins TRBV27 to TRBJ2-5; 11 bases fit TRBD2. The germline V gene encodes CDR1 MNHEY and CDR2 SMNVEV (reference sequence). The V segment lost 5 bases and the J segment 1 base; nucleotides outside the gene matches: 6. The CDR3 length is 16 residues. CDR3 protein: CASSPTGLAVQETQYF. The CDR3 region has the DNA TGTGCCAGCAGTCCGACGGGACTAGCGGTCCAAGAGACCCAGTACTTC.

V usage is TRBV10-2 and J usage is TRBJ2-7; 9 nucleotides match TRBD2. The CDR3 has 15 residues. CDR1 is WSHSY, CDR2 SAAADI, per germline. J was trimmed by 4 bases and V by 7 bases; bases with no gene match: 11. CDR3 loop: CASMKPTSGKYEQYF. DNA for the CDR3: TGCGCCAGCATGAAACCGACTAGCGGAAAGTACGAGCAGTACTTC.

The rearrangement links TRBV7-2 to TRBJ2-5; 10 nucleotides line up with TRBD1. The DNA end lines up better with TRBJ2-7; the J call may be wrong. The CDR3 sequence is 15 residues long. The germline V gene has CDR1 SGHTA and CDR2 FQGNSA. The CDR3 sequence: CASSLARDRGYEQYF. The CDR3 region has the DNA TGTGCCAGCAGCTTAGCGCGGGACAGGGGCTACGAGCAGTACTTC.